Described below is a single TCR beta chain sequence and its context. The CDR3 has 16 amino acids. The V gene's germline CDR1 is LNHNV and CDR2 YYDKDF (reference sequence). With 3 bases clipped from V and 2 bases from J, the junction kept 8 bases outside the gene matches. Every patient had relapsed following autologous stem cell transplantation, and cohorts differed in brentuximab vedotin exposure. The record originates from a study of PD-1 blockade in classical Hodgkin lymphoma. The table came from immunoSEQ multiplex PCR; TCRdb's copy has only in-frame clones and leaves some out. Here the sample spans 39,000 or so clones, about 85% being singletons.

The chain uses TRBV15 and TRBJ2-7; TRBD1 aligns across 9 bases. The specimen was peripheral blood mononuclear cells (PBMCs), collected before the second cycle of nivolumab. This receptor was identified in a human donor with classical Hodgkin lymphoma. Here the CDR3 DNA reads TGTGCCACCAGCAGCCTAGGACAGGGGATCCCCTACGAGCAGTACTTC. Its protein product is CATSSLGQGIPYEQYF.